These 2 T cell receptor beta chains were sequenced from one sample in a study of vaccination effects on CD4 cells after COVID-19. Sequencing followed a ViraFEST assay step that expanded antigen-specific CD4+ T cells with viral peptide pools. Once cultured for roughly ten days, the cells underwent separation to obtain CD4+ T cells. Participants were given two doses of BNT162b2 or mRNA-1273 vaccine. Their cognate antigens are unknown. Sequencing was performed with immunoSEQ multiplex PCR; in TCRdb, only in-frame clones are kept and a portion is missing. The profile covers 60,000 to 85,000 clones, with roughly 74% appearing a single time and 1.5% to 1.7% taken by the ten largest. The sample was CD4+ T cells from PBMCs cultured with HCoV-229E spike peptides, taken after COVID-19 vaccination. These TCRs come from a human donor who received a COVID-19 vaccine.

This rearrangement joins TRBV4-2 to TRBJ2-1; D tentatively fits TRBD1 or TRBD2 (5 bases each). Trimming took off 1 base at V and 9 bases at J, with 10 bases between the two ends. CDR1 and CDR2 from the germline V gene are LGHNA and YNFKEQ. The CDR3 has 13 residues. The CDR3 DNA is TGTGCCAGCAGCCAAGCGGGACGAGTTGAGCAGTTCTTC. Protein sequence: CASSQAGRVEQFF.

The chain employs TRBV6-4 and TRBJ1-2; D gene unclear. V lost 2 bases to trimming and J lost 8 bases, with 18 bases between them. This CDR3 is 15 amino acids long. Germline lookup yields CDR1 MRHNA and CDR2 SNTAGT. The CDR3: CASSDTPQALGGYTF. As DNA, the CDR3 is TGTGCCAGCAGTGACACTCCCCAGGCCCTGGGGGGCTACACCTTC.